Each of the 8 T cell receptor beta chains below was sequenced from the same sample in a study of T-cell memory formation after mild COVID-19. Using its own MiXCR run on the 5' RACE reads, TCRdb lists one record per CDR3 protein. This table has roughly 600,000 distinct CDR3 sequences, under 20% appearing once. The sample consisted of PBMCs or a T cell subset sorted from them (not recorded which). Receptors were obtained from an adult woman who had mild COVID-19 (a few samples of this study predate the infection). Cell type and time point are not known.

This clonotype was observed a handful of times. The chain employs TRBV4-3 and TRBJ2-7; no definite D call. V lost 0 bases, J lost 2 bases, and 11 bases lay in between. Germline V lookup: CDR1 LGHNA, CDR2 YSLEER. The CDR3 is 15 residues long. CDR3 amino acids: CASSQDAASPYEQYF. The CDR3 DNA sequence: TGCGCCAGCAGCCAAGACGCGGCCTCACCCTACGAGCAGTACTTC.

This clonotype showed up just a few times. Written as DNA, the CDR3 is TGTGCCAGCAGCTTAGCGCACGATACGCAGTATTTT. This encodes CASSLAHDTQYF. The V call is TRBV7-6, the J call TRBJ2-3; D unclear. The length of the CDR3 is 12 residues. The germline CDR1 and CDR2 sequences are SGHVS and FNYEAQ. Trimming took 0 bases from V and 6 from J, leaving 4 bases between them. Variable domain in full (rest from reference TRBV7-6 and TRBJ2-3): GAGVSQSPRYKVTKRGQDVALRCDPISGHVSLYWYRQALGQGPEFLTYFNYEAQQDKSGLPNDRFSAERPEGSISTLTIQRTEQRDSAMYRCASSLAHDTQYFGPGTRLTVL.

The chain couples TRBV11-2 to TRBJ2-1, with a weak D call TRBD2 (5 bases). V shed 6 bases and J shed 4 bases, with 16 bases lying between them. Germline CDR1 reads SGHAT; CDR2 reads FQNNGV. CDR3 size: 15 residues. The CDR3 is CASRALSEGYNEQFF. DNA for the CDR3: TGTGCCAGCAGGGCTCTTTCCGAGGGTTACAATGAGCAGTTCTTC. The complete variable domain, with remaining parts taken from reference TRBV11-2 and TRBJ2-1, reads EAGVAQSPRYKIIEKRQSVAFWCNPISGHATLYWYQQILGQGPKLLIQFQNNGVVDDSQLPKDRFSAERLKGVDSTLKIQPAKLEDSAVYLCASRALSEGYNEQFFGPGTRLTVL.

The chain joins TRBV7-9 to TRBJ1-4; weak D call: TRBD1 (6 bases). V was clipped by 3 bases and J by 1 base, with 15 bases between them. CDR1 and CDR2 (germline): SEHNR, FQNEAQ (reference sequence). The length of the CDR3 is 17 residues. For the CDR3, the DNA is TGTGCCAGCAGCTTTTATTCGGGGGCTGTAACTAATGAAAAACTGTTTTTT. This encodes CASSFYSGAVTNEKLFF.

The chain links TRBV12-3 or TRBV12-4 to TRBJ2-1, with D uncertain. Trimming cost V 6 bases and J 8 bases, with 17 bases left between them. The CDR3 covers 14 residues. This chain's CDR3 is CASRFSPGRDEQFF. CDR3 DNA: TGTGCCAGCAGGTTCTCCCCTGGCCGGGATGAGCAGTTCTTC.

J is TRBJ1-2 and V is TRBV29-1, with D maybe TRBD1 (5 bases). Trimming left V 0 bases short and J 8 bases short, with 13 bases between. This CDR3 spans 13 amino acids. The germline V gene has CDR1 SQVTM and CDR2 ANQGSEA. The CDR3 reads CSVEEGTRRGYTF. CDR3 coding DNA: TGCAGCGTTGAAGAGGGGACCCGGAGAGGCTACACCTTC.

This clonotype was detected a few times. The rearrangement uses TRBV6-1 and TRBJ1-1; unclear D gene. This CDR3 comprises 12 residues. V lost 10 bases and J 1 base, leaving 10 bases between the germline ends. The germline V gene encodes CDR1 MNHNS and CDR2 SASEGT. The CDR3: CATGPPNTEAFF. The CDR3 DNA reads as TGTGCCACCGGACCCCCGAACACTGAAGCTTTCTTT.

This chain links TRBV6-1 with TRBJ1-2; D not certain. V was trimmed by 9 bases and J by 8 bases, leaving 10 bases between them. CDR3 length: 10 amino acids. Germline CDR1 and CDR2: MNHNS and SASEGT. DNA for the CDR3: TGTGCCAGTGAGACCGGGGGCTACACCTTC. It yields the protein CASETGGYTF.